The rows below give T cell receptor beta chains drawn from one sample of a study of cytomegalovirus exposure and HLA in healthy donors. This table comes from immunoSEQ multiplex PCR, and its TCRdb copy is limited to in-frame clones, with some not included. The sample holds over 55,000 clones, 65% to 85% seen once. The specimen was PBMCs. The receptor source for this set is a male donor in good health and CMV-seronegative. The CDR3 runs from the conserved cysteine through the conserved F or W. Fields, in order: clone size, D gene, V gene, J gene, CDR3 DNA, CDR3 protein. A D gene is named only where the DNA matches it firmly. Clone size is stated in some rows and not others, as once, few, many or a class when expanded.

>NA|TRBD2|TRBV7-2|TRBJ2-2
TGTGCCAGCAGCGTTAGCGGGGGGGCCACCGGGGAGCTGTTTTTT
CASSVSGGATGELFF
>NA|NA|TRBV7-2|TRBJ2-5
TGTGCCAGCAGCTCCCTTGGGGTAGGGGTCCGGGAGACCCAGTACTTC
CASSSLGVGVRETQYF
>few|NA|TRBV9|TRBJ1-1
TGTGCCAGCAGCACTCTCGACACTGAAGCTTTCTTT
CASSTLDTEAFF
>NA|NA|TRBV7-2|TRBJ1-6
TGTGCCAGCAGCTTCGGACGGGGGGGCAGCTCCTATAATTCACCCCTCCACTTT
CASSFGRGGSSYNSPLHF
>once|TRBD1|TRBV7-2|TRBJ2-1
TGTGCCAGCAGCGAACTCGGGACAGGGAACAATGAGCAGTTCTTC
CASSELGTGNNEQFF
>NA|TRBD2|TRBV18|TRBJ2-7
TGTGCCAGCTCACCACCGAGCGGGAGCGAGCAGTACTTC
CASSPPSGSEQYF
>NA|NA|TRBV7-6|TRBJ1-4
TGTGCCAGCAGCTTAGCGCCGGGCGGAGGGGAAAAACTGTTTTTT
CASSLAPGGGEKLFF
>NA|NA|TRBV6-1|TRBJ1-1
TGTGCCAGCAGCCGCGCGGGGGGCGCGGGCACTGAAGCTTTCTTT
CASSRAGGAGTEAFF
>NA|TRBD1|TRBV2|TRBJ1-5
TGTGCCAGCAGCCAACAGGGGGACGATCAGCCCCAGCATTTT
CASSQQGDDQPQHF
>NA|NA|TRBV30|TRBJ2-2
TGTGCCTGGAGTGTAGGGGATCCTAGAAGGGTGGCCGGGGAGCTGTTTTTT
CAWSVGDPRRVAGELFF
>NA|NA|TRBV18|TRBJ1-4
TGTGCCAGCTCACCACTCCCGGAGCGTAATGAAAAACTGTTTTTT
CASSPLPERNEKLFF
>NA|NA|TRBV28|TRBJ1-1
TGTGCCAGCAGTTTCCCCATGAACACTGAAGCTTTCTTT
CASSFPMNTEAFF
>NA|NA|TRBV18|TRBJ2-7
TGTGCCAGCTCACCAAATCAGGGACAAAACTACGAGCAGTACTTC
CASSPNQGQNYEQYF
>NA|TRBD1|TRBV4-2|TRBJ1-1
TGTGCCAGCAGCCAAGATCGGGACAGGGTGGTTGAAGCTTTCTTT
CASSQDRDRVVEAFF
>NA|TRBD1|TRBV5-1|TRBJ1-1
TGCGCCAGCAGCTTGGATAGGACAGGGGCTGGGAACACTGAAGCTTTCTTT
CASSLDRTGAGNTEAFF
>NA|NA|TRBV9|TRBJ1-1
TGTGCCAGCAGCGCGATAATTTCCGGGGACACTGAAGCTTTCTTT
CASSAIISGDTEAFF
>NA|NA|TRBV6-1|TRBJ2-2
TGTGCCAGCTACAGGGCGATAAGCGGGGAGCTGTTTTTT
CASYRAISGELFF
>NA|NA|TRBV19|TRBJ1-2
TGTGCCAGTAGTATTTCCACAGCTAACTATGGCTACACCTTC
CASSISTANYGYTF
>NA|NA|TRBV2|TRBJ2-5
TGTGCCAGCAGTGAAGAGAGGGAAGAGACCCAGTACTTC
CASSEEREETQYF
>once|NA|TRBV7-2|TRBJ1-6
TGTGCCAGCAGCATAAACACAGGGCTTAATTCACCCCTCCACTTT
CASSINTGLNSPLHF
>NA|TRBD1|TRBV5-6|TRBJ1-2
TGTGCCAGCAGCCTTGCAGGGGGAGATGGCTACACCTTC
CASSLAGGDGYTF
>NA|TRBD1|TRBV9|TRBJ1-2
TGTGCCAGCAGCCCCTCCGGGACAGGGGGTGTCTACTATGGCTACACCTTC
CASSPSGTGGVYYGYTF
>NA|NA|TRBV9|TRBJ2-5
TGTGCCAGCAGCGAGACTAGTTTAGAGACCCAGTACTTC
CASSETSLETQYF
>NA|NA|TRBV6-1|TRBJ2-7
TGTGCCAGCAGGCGGCCGGCAGAGGGCGAGCAGTACTTC
CASRRPAEGEQYF
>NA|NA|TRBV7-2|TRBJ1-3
TGTGCCAGCAGCTTACTGCCTACTGGAAACACCATATATTTT
CASSLLPTGNTIYF
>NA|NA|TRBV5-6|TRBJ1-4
TGTGCCAGCAGCTTGGGCCCCATTCACCCCGGTGAAAAACTGTTTTTT
CASSLGPIHPGEKLFF
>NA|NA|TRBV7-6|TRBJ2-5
TGTGCCAGCAGCCCTCAAGAGACCCAGTACTTC
CASSPQETQYF
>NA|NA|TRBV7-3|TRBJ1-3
TGTGCCAGCAGCTTGGCGGGAGGAATAGGAAACACCATATATTTT
CASSLAGGIGNTIYF
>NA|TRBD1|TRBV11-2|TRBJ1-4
TGTGCCAGCAGCCTCGACAGGGGGCTTCTGTTTTTT
CASSLDRGLLFF
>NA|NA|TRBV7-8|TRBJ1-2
TGTGCCAGCACCGACATCGGGACAACCTATGGCTACACCTTC
CASTDIGTTYGYTF
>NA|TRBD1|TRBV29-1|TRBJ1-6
TGCAGCGTCCTTACGACAGGGAATTCACCCCTCCACTTT
CSVLTTGNSPLHF
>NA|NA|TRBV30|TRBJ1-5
TGTGCCTGGAGTATCGATACAATTGGTCAGCCCCAGCATTTT
CAWSIDTIGQPQHF
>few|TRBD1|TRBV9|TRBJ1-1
TGTGCCAGCAGCGCCAGACAGGGGCGGACTGAAGCTTTCTTT
CASSARQGRTEAFF
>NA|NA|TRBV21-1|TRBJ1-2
TGTGCACCGCGCTCAGGGTTGCCTGGCTACACCTTC
CAPRSGLPGYTF
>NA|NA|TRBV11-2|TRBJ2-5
TGTGCCAGCAGCTTAGACCCTCATCCCGGGGAGACCCAGTACTTC
CASSLDPHPGETQYF
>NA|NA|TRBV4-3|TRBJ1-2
TGCGCCAACAGCCAAGATTCTGCGCCGGGGGGTGGCTACACCTTC
CANSQDSAPGGGYTF